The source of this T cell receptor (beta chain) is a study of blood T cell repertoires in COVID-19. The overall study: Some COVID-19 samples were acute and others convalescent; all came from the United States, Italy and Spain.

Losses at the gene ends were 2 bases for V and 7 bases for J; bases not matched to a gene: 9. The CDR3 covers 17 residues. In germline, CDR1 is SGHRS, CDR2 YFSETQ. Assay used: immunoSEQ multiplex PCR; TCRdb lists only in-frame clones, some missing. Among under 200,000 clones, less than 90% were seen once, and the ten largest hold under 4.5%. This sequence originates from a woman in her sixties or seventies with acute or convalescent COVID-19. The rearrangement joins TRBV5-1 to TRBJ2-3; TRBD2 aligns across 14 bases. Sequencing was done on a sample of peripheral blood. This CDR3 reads CASSFSTSGGALNTQYF. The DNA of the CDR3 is TGCGCCAGCAGCTTTTCGACTAGCGGGGGGGCCTTAAATACGCAGTATTTT.